This T cell receptor beta chain was sequenced during a study of cytomegalovirus exposure and HLA in healthy donors. This clone occurred once. With V trimmed by 8 bases and J by 2 bases, 18 bases remained unmatched. This CDR3 is built from 18 residues. The V gene's germline CDR1 is MDHEN and CDR2 SYDVKM. Profiling relied on immunoSEQ multiplex PCR, and the TCRdb table lists in-frame clones only, not all of them. The data show about 150,000 clones, with 86% seen just once and 2% to 2.5% held by the top ten. The sample was PBMCs. This receptor was taken from a human donor in good health. This chain links TRBV28 with TRBJ2-3; 8 positions agree with TRBD2. The DNA for the CDR3 is TGTGCCAGCTACGGCGCGGGAGGCCGCCACGGAACCACAGATACGCAGTATTTT. It specifies CASYGAGGRHGTTDTQYF.